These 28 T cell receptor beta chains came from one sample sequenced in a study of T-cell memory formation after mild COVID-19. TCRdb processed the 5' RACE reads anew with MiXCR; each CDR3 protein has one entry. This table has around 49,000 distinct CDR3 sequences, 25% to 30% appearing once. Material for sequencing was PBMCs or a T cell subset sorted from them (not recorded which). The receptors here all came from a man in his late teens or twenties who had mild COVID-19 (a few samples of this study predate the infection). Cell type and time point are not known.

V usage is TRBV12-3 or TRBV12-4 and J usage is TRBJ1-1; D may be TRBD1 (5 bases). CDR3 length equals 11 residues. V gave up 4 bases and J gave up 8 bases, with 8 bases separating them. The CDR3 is CASSSGPEAFF. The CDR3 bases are TGTGCCAGCAGTTCAGGGCCGGAAGCTTTCTTT.

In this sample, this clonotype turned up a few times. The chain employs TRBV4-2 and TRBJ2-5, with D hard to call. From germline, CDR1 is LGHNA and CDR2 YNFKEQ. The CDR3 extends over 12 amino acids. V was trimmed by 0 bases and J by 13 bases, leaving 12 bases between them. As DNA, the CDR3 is TGTGCCAGCAGCCAAGATTCCGCTCCCCTGTACTTC. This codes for CASSQDSAPLYF.

The CDR3 sequence: CASSRGLAGPAEETQYF. The DNA for the CDR3 is TGCGCCAGCAGCAGGGGACTAGCGGGCCCTGCCGAAGAGACCCAGTACTTC. The gene calls are TRBV5-1 and TRBJ2-5, with 12 positions matching TRBD2. The CDR3 extends over 17 amino acids. V dropped 4 bases and J dropped 3; count of bases not matched to a gene: 10. Germline assignment: CDR1 SGHRS and CDR2 YFSETQ.

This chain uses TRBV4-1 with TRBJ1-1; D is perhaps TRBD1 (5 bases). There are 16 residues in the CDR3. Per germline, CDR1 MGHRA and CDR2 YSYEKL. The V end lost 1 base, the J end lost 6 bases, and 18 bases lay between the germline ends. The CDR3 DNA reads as TGCGCCAGCAGCCAAGCCCTGGGACTCCAAGGGGCTGAAGCTTTCTTT. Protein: CASSQALGLQGAEAFF.

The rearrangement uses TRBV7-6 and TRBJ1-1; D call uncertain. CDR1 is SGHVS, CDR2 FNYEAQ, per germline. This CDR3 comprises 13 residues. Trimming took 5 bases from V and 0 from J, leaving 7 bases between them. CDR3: CASSRDVNTEAFF. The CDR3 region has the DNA TGTGCCAGCAGCCGGGATGTGAACACTGAAGCTTTCTTT.

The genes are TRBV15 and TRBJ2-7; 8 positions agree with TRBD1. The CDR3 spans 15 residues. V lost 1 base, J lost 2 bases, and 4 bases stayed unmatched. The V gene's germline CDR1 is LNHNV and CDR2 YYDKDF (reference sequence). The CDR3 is CATSRAPGQAYEQYF. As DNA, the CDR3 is TGTGCCACCAGCAGAGCCCCGGGACAGGCCTACGAGCAGTACTTC.

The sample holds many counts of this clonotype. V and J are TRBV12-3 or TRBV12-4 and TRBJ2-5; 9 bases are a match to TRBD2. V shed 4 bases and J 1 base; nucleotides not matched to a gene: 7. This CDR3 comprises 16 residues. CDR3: CASSSPVTSGQETQYF. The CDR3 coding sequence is TGTGCCAGCAGTTCGCCCGTGACTAGCGGCCAAGAGACCCAGTACTTC.

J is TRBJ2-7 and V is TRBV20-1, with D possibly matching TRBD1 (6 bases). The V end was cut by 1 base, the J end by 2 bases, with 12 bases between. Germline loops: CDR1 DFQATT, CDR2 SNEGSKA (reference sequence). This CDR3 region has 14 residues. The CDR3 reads CSARAPTGTYEQYF. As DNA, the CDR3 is TGCAGTGCTAGAGCCCCCACAGGGACCTACGAGCAGTACTTC.

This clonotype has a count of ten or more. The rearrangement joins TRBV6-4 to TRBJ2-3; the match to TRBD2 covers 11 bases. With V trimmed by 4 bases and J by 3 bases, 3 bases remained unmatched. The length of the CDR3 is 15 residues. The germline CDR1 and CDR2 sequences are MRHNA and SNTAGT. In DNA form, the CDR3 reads TGTGCCAGCAGTGTTAGCGGGGGGGCGACAGATACGCAGTATTTT. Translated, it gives CASSVSGGATDTQYF.

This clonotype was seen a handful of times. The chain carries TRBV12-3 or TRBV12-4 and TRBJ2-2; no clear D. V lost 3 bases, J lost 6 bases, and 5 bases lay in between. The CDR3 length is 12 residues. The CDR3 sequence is CASSFDAGELFF. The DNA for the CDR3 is TGTGCCAGCAGTTTCGACGCCGGGGAGCTGTTTTTT.

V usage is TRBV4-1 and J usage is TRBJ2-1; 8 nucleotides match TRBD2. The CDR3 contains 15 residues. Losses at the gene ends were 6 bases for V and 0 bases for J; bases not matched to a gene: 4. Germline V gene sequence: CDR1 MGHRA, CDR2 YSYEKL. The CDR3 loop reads CASRIAGSSYNEQFF. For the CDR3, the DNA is TGCGCCAGCAGAATAGCGGGGAGCTCCTACAATGAGCAGTTCTTC.

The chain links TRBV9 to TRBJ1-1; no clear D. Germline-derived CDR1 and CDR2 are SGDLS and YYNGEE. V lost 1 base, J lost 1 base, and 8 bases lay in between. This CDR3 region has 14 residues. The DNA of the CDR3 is TGTGCCAGCAGCGTAACAGCAGAGAACACTGAAGCTTTCTTT. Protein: CASSVTAENTEAFF.

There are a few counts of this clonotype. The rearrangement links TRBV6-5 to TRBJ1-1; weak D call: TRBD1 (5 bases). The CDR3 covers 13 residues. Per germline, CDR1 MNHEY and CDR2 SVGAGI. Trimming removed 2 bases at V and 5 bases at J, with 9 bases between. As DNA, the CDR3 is TGTGCCAGCAGTTACCGGGGGGAGACTGAAGCTTTCTTT. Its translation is CASSYRGETEAFF.

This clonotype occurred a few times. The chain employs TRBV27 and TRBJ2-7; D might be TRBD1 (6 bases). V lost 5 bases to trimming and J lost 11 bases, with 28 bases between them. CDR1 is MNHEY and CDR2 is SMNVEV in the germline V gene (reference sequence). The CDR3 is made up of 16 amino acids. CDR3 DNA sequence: TGTGCCAGCAGTATTGATCCCAACAGGGCGGTGAACTCGGAGTACTTC. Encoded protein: CASSIDPNRAVNSEYF.

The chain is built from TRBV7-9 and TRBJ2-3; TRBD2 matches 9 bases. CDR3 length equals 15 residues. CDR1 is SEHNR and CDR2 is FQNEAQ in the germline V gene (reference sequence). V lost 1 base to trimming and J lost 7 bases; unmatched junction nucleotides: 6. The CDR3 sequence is CASSLGAGGPHTQYF. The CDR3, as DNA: TGTGCCAGCAGCTTAGGGGCGGGGGGGCCACATACGCAGTATTTT.

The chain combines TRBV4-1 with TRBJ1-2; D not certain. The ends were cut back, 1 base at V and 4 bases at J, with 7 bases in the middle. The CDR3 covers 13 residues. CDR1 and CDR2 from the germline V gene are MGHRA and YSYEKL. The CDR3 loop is CASSQGTAYGYTF. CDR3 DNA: TGCGCCAGCAGCCAAGGCACTGCCTATGGCTACACCTTC.

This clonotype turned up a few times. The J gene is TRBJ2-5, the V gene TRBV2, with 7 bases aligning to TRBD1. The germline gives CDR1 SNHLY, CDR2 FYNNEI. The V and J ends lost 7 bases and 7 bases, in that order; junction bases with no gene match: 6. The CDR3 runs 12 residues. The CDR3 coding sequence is TGTGCCAGCACCGCGACAGGGACGACCCAGTACTTC. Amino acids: CASTATGTTQYF.

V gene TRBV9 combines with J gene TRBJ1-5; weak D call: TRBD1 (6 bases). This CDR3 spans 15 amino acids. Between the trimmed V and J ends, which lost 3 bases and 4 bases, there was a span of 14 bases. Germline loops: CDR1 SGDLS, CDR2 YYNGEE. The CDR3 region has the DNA TGTGCCAGCAGCGGATCCCGGGACAAAAATCAGCCCCAGCATTTT. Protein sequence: CASSGSRDKNQPQHF.

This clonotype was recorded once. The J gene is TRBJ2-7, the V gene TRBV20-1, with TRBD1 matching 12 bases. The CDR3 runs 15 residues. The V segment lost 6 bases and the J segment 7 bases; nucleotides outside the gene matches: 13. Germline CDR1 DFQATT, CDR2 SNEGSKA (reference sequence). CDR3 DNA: TGCAGTGCCCTAGAGGGTGGGACAGGGGGCCGAGAGCAGTACGTC. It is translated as CSALEGGTGGREQYV.

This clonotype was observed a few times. CDR3 nucleotides: TGCAGCGTTGCGGACATGAAGAACGAGCAGTACTTC. This translates into CSVADMKNEQYF. The chain employs TRBV29-1 and TRBJ2-7, with a possible D match to TRBD1 (5 bases). V shed 4 bases and J shed 5 bases, with 12 bases lying between them. The CDR3 totals 12 residues. Looked up from germline, CDR1 is SQVTM and CDR2 is ANQGSEA.

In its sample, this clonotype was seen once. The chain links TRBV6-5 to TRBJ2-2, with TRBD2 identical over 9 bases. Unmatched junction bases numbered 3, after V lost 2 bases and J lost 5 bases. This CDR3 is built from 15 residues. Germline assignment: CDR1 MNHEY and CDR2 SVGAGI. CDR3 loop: CASSYGLAGTGELFF. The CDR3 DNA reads TGTGCCAGCAGTTACGGGCTAGCGGGAACCGGGGAGCTGTTTTTT.

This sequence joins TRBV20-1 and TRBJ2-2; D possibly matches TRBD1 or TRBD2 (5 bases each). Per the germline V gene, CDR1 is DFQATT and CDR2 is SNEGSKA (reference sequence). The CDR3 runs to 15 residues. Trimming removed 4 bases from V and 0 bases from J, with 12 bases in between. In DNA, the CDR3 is TGCAGTGCTATCCCCCTGGGACCGAACACCGGGGAGCTGTTTTTT. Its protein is CSAIPLGPNTGELFF.

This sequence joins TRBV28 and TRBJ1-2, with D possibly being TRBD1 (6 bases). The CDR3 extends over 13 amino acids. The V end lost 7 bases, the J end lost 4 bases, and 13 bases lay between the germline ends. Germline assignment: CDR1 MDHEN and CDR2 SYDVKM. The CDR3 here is CASISGTPYGYTF. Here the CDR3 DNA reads TGTGCCAGCATCTCCGGGACACCCTATGGCTACACCTTC.

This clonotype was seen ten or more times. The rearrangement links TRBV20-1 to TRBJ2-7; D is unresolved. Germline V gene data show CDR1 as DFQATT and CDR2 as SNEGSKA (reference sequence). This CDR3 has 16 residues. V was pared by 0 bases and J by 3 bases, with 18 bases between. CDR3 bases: TGCAGTGCTAGAGATGATTTGGAAGGGAAGGGCTACGAGCAGTACTTC. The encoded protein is CSARDDLEGKGYEQYF.

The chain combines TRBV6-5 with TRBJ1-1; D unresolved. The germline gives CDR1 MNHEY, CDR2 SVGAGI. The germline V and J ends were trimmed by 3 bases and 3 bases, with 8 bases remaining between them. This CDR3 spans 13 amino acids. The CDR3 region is CASSYVVDTEAFF. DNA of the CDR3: TGTGCCAGCAGTTATGTAGTGGACACTGAAGCTTTCTTT.

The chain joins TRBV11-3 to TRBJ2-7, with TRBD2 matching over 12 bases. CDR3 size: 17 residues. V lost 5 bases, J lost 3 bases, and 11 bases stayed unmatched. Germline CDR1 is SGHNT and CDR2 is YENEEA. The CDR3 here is CASSHGLAGGPGYEQYF. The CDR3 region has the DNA TGTGCCAGCAGCCACGGCCTAGCGGGAGGGCCAGGCTACGAGCAGTACTTC.

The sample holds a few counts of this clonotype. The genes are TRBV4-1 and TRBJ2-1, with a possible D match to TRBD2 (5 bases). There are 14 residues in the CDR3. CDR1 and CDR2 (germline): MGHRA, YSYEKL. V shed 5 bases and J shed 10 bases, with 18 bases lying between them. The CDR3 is CASSGPQRTGEQFF. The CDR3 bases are TGCGCCAGCAGCGGACCACAAAGGACGGGGGAGCAGTTCTTC.

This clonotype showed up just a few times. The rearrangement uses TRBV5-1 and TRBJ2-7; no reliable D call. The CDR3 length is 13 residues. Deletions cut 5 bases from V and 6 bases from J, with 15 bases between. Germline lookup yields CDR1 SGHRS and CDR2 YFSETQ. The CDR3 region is CASRAADLAEQYV. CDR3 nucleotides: TGCGCCAGCAGAGCCGCGGACCTCGCCGAGCAGTACGTC.